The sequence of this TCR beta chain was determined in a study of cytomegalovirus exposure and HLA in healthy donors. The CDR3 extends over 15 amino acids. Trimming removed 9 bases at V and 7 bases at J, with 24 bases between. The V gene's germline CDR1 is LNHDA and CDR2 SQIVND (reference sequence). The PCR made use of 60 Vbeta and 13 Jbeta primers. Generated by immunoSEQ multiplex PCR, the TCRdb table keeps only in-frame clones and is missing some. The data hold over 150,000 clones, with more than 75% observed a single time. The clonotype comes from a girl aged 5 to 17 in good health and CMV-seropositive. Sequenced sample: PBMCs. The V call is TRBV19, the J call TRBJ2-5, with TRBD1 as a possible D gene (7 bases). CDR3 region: CASWAQGGVRLTQYF. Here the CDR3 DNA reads TGTGCCAGCTGGGCCCAGGGGGGAGTCCGGTTGACCCAGTACTTC.